This entry concerns a single T cell receptor (beta chain). Antigen specificity is unknown. It was RNA transcripts that yielded the amplified TCR beta CDR3 regions. The TCR CDR3 was amplified in a first-round RT-PCR using the HTBI primer set. TCRdb re-analysed the multiplex PCR reads in MiXCR, keeping a single row per CDR3 protein. The sample includes 350,000 to 400,000 distinct CDR3 sequences, around 14% seen only once; the top ten take approximately 30%. Aged 18 to 65, the patients had hyperthyroidism that was newly diagnosed and had lasted under 2 months. These data originate in a study of T cells in Graves' hyperthyroidism and ophthalmopathy. Regarding the study as a whole: Researchers report that a 13 V-J model separated ophthalmopathy from stable hyperthyroidism. Blood shared most expanded thyroid clonotypes above 0.001.

The CDR3 length is 16 residues. Trimming stripped 3 bases from V and 0 bases from J, with 12 bases between. The germline V gene has CDR1 LNHDA and CDR2 SQIVND (reference sequence). This clonotype originated in a woman aged 25 to 39 with Graves' hyperthyroidism. This chain connects TRBV19 to TRBJ2-1; possibly TRBD2 for D (6 bases). The specimen sequenced was blood. CDR3: CASSIGTGSSYNEQFF. The CDR3 coding sequence is TGTGCCAGTAGTATTGGGACTGGAAGCTCCTACAATGAGCAGTTCTTC. Full variable domain (missing parts from reference TRBV19 and TRBJ2-1): DGGITQSPKYLFRKEGQNVTLSCEQNLNHDAMYWYRQDPGQGLRLIYYSQIVNDFQKGDIAEGYSVSREKKESFPLTVTSAQKNPTAFYLCASSIGTGSSYNEQFFGPGTRLTVL.